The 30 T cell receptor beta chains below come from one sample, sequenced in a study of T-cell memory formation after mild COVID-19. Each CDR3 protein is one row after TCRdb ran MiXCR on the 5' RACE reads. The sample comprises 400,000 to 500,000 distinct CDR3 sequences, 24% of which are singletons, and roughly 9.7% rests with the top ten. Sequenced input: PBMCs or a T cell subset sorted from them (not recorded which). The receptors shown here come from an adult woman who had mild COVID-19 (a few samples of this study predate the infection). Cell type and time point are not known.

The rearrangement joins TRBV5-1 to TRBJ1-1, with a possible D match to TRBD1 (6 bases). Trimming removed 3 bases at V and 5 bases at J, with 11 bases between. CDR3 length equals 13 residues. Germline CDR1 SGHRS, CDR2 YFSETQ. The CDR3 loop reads CASSYETGTEAFF. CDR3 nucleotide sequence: TGCGCCAGCAGCTACGAGACAGGAACTGAAGCTTTCTTT.

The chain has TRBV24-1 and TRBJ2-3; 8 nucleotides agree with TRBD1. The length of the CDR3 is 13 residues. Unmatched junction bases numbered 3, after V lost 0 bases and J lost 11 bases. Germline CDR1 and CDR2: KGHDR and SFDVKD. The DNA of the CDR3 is TGTGCCACCAGTGATTTGCGGACAGGGAGGCAGTATTTT. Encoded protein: CATSDLRTGRQYF.

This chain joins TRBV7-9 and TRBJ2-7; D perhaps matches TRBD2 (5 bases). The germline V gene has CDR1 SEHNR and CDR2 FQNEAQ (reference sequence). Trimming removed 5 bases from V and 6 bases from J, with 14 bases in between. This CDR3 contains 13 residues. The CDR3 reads CASSPGGRPEQYF. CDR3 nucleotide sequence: TGTGCCAGCAGCCCGGGCGGGCGGCCCGAGCAGTACTTC.

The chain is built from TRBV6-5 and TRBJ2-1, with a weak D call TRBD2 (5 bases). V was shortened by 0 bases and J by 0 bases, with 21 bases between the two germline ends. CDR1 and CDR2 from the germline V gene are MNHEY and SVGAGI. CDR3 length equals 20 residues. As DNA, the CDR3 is TGTGCCAGCAGTTACTCCTCCCGCGGGCTTGTCTTTGCCTCCTACAATGAGCAGTTCTTC. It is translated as CASSYSSRGLVFASYNEQFF.

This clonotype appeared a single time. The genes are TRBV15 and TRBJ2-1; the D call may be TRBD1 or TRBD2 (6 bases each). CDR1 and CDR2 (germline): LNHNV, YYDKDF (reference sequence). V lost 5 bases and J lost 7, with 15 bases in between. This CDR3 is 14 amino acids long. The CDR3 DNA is TGTGCCACCAGCGTTCGACTAGGGGGGAATGAGCAGTTCTTC. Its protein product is CATSVRLGGNEQFF.

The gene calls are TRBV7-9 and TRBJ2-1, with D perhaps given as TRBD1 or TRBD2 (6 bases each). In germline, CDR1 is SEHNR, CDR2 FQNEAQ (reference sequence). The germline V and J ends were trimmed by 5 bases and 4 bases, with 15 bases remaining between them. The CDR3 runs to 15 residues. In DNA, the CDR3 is TGTGCCAGCAGCCTCGGGGGCGACCCATACAATGAGCAGTTCTTC. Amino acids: CASSLGGDPYNEQFF.

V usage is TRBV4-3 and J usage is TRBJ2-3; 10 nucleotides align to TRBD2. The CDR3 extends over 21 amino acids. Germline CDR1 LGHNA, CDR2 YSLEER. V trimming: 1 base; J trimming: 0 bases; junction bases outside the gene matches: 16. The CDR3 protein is CASSQVVRVGTSETSTDTQYF. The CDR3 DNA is TGCGCCAGCAGCCAAGTGGTCAGGGTGGGGACTAGCGAGACTAGCACAGATACGCAGTATTTT.

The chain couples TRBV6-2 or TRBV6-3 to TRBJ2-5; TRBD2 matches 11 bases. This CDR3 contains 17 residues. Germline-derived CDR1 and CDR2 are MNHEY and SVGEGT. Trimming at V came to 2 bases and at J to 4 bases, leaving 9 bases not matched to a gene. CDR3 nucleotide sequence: TGTGCCAGCAGTTACACGACTAGCGGGAAATTAGGAGAGACCCAGTACTTC. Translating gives CASSYTTSGKLGETQYF.

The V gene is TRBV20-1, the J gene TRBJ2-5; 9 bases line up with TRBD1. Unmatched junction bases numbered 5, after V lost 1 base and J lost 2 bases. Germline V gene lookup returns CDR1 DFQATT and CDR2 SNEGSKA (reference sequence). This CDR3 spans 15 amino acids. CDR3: CSARGDRVSQETQYF. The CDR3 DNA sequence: TGCAGTGCTAGAGGGGACAGGGTATCGCAAGAGACCCAGTACTTC.

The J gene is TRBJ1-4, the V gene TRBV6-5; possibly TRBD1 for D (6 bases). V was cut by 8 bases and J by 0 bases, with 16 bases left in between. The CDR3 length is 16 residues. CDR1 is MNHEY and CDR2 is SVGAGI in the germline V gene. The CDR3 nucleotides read TGTGCCAGCCGATCGAGTAGGGGGGCAACTAATGAAAAACTGTTTTTT. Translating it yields CASRSSRGATNEKLFF.

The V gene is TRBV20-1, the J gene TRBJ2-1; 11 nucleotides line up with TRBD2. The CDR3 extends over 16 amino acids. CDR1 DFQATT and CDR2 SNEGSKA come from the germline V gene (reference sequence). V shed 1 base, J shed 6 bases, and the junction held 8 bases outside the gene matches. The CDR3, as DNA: TGCAGTGCTAGAGGGCTAGCGGGGGGAACTACCAATGAGCAGTTCTTC. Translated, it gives CSARGLAGGTTNEQFF.

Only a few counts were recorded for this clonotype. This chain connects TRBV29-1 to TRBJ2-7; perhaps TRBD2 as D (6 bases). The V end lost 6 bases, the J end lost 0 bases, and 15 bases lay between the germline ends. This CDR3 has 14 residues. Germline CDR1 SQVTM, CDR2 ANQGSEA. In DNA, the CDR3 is TGCAGCGTCGCGGGACGGGGAATCTCCTACGAGCAGTACTTC. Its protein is CSVAGRGISYEQYF.

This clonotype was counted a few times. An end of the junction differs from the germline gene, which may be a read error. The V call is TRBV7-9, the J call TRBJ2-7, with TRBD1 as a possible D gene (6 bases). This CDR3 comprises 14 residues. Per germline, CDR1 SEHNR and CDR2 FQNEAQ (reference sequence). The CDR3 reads CASSVAGPGDEQYF. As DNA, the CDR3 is TGTGCCAGCAGCGTAGCCGGGCCAGGGGACGAGCAGTACTTC.

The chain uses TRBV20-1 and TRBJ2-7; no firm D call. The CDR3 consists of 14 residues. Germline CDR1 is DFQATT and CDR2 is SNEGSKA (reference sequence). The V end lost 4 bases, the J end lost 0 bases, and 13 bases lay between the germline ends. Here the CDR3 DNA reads TGCAGTGCTACGGGCAGCTCGAACTCCTACGAGCAGTACTTC. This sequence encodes CSATGSSNSYEQYF.

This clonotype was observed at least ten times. The CDR3 loop reads CASSSAGGVTDTQYF. CDR3 DNA: TGTGCCAGCAGTTCAGCGGGGGGCGTCACAGATACGCAGTATTTT. This sequence joins TRBV12-3 or TRBV12-4 and TRBJ2-3; 9 nucleotides match TRBD2. V gave up 4 bases and J gave up 2 bases; unmatched junction bases: 4. The CDR3 is 15 residues long.

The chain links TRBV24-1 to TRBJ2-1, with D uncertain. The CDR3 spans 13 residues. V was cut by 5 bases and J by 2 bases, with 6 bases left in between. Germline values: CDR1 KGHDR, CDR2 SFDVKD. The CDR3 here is CATSVVPYNEQFF. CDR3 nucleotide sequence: TGTGCCACCAGTGTAGTACCCTACAATGAGCAGTTCTTC.

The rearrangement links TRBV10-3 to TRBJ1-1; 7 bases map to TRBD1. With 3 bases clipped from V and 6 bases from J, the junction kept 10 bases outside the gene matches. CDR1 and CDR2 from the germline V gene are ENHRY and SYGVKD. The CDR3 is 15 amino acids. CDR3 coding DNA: TGTGCCATCAGTGACAGGGGGGGTTCGGTGGCTGAAGCTTTCTTT. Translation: CAISDRGGSVAEAFF.

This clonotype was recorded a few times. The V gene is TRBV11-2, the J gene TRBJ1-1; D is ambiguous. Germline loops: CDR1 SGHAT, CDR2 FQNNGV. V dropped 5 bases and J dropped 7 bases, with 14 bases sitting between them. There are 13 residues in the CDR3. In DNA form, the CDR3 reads TGTGCCAGCAGCCCTGACGTAGGGCTTGAAGCTTTCTTT. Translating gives CASSPDVGLEAFF.

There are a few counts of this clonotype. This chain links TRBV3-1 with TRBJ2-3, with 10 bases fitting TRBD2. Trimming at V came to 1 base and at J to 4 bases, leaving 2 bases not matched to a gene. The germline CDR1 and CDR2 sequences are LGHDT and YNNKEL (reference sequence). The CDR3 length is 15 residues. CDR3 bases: TGTGCCAGCAGCCAAGTAGCGGGGGGCTCAGATACGCAGTATTTT. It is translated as CASSQVAGGSDTQYF.

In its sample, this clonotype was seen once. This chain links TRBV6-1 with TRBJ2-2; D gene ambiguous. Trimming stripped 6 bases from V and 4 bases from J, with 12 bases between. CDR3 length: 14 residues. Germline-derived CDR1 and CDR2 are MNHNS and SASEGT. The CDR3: CASSVDLLTGELFF. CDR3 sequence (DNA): TGTGCCAGCAGCGTGGACCTTCTCACCGGGGAGCTGTTTTTT.

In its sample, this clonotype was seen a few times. Here the CDR3 reads CATSRAGSKLSSYNEQFF. The CDR3, as DNA: TGTGCCACCAGCAGAGCTGGCAGCAAATTGAGCTCCTACAATGAGCAGTTCTTC. V and J are TRBV15 and TRBJ2-1; D not certain. The CDR3 totals 18 residues. Germline values: CDR1 LNHNV, CDR2 YYDKDF (reference sequence). V gave up 1 base and J gave up 0 bases, with 16 bases separating them.

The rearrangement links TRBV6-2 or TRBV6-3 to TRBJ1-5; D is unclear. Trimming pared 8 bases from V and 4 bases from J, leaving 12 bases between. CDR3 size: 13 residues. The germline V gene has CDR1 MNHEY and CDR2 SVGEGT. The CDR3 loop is CASQRGGNQPQHF. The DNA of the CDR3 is TGTGCCAGCCAAAGAGGAGGGAATCAGCCCCAGCATTTT.

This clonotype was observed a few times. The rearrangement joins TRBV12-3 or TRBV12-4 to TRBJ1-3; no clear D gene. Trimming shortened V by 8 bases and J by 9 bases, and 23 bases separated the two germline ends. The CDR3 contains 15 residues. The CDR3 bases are TGTGCCAGCCGCCTTGCGTTGGCTTCCCGTTCCACCATATATTTT. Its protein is CASRLALASRSTIYF.

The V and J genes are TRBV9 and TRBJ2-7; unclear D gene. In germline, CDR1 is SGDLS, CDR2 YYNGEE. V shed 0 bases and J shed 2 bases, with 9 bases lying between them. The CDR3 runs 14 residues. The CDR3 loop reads CASSVESGTYEQYF. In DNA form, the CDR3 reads TGTGCCAGCAGCGTAGAGTCGGGCACCTACGAGCAGTACTTC.

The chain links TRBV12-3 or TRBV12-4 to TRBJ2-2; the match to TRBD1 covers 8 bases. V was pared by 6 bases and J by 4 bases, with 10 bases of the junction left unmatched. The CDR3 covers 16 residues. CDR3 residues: CASSRGQGGGTGELFF. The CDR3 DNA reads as TGTGCCAGCAGCCGAGGACAGGGAGGTGGCACCGGGGAGCTGTTTTTT.

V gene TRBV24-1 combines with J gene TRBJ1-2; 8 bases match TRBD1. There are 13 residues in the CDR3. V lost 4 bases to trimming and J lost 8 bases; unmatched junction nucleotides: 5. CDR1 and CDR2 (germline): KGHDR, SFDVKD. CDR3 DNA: TGTGCCACCAGTGAAACCGGGACAGGAGGCTACACCTTC. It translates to CATSETGTGGYTF.

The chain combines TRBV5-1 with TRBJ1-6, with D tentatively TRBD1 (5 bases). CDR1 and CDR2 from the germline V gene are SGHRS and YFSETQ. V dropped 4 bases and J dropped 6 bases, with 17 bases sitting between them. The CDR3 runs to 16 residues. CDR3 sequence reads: CASSISGTAGNSPLHF. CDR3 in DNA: TGCGCCAGCAGCATATCTGGGACCGCCGGTAATTCACCCCTCCACTTT.

This CDR3 reads CASSHTSGRYEQFF. For the CDR3, the DNA is TGTGCCAGCAGCCACACTAGCGGGAGGTATGAGCAGTTCTTC. The rearrangement joins TRBV3-1 to TRBJ2-1, with 12 bases lining up with TRBD2. Per germline, CDR1 LGHDT and CDR2 YNNKEL (reference sequence). The CDR3 consists of 14 residues. The V gene end was trimmed by 3 bases and the J gene end by 8 bases; junction bases not matched to a gene: 2.

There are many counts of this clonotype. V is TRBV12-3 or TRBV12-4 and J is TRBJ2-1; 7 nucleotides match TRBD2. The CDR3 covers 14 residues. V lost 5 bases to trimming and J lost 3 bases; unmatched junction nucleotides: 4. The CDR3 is CASSPWGGYNEQFF. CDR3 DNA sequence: TGTGCCAGCAGTCCGTGGGGGGGCTACAATGAGCAGTTCTTC.

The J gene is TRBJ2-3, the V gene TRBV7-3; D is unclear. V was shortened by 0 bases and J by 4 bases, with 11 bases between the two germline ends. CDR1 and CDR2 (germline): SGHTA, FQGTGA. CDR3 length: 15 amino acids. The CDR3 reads CASSLTGVSPDTQYF. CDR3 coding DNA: TGTGCCAGCAGCTTAACGGGTGTCAGCCCAGATACGCAGTATTTT.